The T cell receptor beta chain described here comes from a study of blood T cell repertoires in COVID-19. This CDR3 is 15 amino acids long. The junction had 9 bases not matched to a gene; V was cut back by 7 bases and J by 4 bases. CDR1 and CDR2 from the germline V gene are LNHDA and SQIVND (reference sequence). Here immunoSEQ multiplex PCR was the method, and the copy in TCRdb shows in-frame clones only, minus some. The sample lists just over 150,000 clones, roughly 80% seen once, with more than 6% in the top ten. The chain is built from TRBV19 and TRBJ2-2; TRBD1 agrees at 7 bases. This TCR derives from a woman in her forties with COVID-19, enrolled during active disease. The sequenced sample was peripheral blood. The CDR3 here is CASNLQGSGTGELFF. DNA for the CDR3: TGTGCCAGTAACTTACAGGGGTCCGGCACCGGGGAGCTGTTTTTT.